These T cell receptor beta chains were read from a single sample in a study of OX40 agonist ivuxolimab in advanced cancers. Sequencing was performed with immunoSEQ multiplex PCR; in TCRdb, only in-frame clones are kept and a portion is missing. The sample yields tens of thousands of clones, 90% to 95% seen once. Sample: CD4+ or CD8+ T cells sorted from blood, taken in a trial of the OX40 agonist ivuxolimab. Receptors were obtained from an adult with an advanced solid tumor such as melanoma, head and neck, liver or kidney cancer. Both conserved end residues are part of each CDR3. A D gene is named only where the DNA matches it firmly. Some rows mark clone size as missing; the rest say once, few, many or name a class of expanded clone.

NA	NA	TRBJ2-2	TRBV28	TGTGCCAACCTCGGCGAGAACACCGGGGAGCTGTTTTTT	CANLGENTGELFF
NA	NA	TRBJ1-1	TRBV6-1	TGTGCCAGCGTAAGGAACGGGTACACTGAAGCTTTCTTT	CASVRNGYTEAFF
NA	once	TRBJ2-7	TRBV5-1	TGCGCCAGCAGTCCCGGACAGTCACCAGGATACGAGCAGTACTTC	CASSPGQSPGYEQYF
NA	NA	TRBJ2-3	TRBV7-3	TGTGCCAGCAGCCCGGGCACAGATACGCAGTATTTT	CASSPGTDTQYF
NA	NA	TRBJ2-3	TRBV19	TGTGCCAGTAGTATGGGGCGGGAGCAGTATTTT	CASSMGREQYF
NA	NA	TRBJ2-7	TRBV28	TGTGCCACCCGAGGGACCATCTCCTACGAGCAGTACTTC	CATRGTISYEQYF
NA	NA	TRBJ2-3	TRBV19	TGTGCCAGTAGTTCACGGGGTGCAGATACGCAGTATTTT	CASSSRGADTQYF
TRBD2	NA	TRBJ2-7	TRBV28	TGTGCCAGCAGTAACAGCGGGAGTTCCTACGAGCAGTACTTC	CASSNSGSSYEQYF
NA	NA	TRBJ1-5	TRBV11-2	TGTGCCAGCAGTTGGGGTGGGAATAGCAATCAGCCCCAGCATTTT	CASSWGGNSNQPQHF
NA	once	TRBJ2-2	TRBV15	TGTGCCACCCTCGGGCGGGGGAACACCGGGGAGCTGTTTTTT	CATLGRGNTGELFF
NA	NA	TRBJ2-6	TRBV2	TGTGCCAGCAGTTCACAGGGTGCCAGGCTCTCTGGGGCCAACGTCCTGACTTTC	CASSSQGARLSGANVLTF
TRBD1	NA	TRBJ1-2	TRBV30	TGTGCCTTGGTTGGACAGGGGTATGGCTACACCTTC	CALVGQGYGYTF
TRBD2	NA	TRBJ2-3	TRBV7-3	TGTGCCAGCAGCTTACGAGGTGGGGGACTAGCGGGACAACTCACAGATACGCAGTATTTT	CASSLRGGGLAGQLTDTQYF
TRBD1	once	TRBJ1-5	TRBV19	TGTGCCAGTAGTACCCAGACAGGGTTGGGCAATCAGCCCCAGCATTTT	CASSTQTGLGNQPQHF
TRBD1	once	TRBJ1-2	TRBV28	TGTGCCAGCAGTGGCGGGGGACAGGGGGACTATGGCTACACCTTC	CASSGGGQGDYGYTF
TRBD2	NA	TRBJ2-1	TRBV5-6	TGTGCCAGCCGGAGATACAGCGGGAGTAAGAATGAGCAGTTCTTC	CASRRYSGSKNEQFF
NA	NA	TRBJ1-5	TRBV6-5	TGTGCCAGCAAAGTCGGGACAAATAGCAATCAGCCCCAGCATTTT	CASKVGTNSNQPQHF
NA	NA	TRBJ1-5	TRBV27	TGTGCCTCTACATCACACAGTCAGCCCCAGCATTTT	CASTSHSQPQHF